The next 14 T cell receptor beta chains were all read from a single sample in a study of T cell responses to AZD1222 COVID-19 vaccine (dated by TCRdb to the early 2020s). Libraries were built with the immunoSEQ multiplex PCR assay. This immuneACCESS table, as held by TCRdb, lists in-frame sequences with V and J called but not all clones. Of the missing ones, under half trace to an unresolved V gene in checked studies; the others have no known cause. A total of more than 110,000 clones appear in this sample, 93% of them only once. In total, the top ten clones hold about 9.1% of the sample. The meaning of the sample's time point label: baseline before first vaccination. This material consisted of peripheral blood, taken on day 0 of AZD1222 vaccination. The origin of the receptors is an adult in good health.

This clone was observed a handful of times. The chain couples TRBV7-2 to TRBJ1-4; tentative D call: TRBD1 (6 bases). Germline CDR1 reads SGHTA; CDR2 reads FQGNSA. Trimming cost V 5 bases and J 7 bases, with 14 bases left between them. This CDR3 is built from 14 residues. This chain's CDR3 is CASSLGGSSEKLFF. For the CDR3, the DNA is TGTGCCAGCAGCCTAGGGGGGTCTAGTGAAAAACTGTTTTTT.

V is TRBV19 and J is TRBJ1-5; 9 bases are shared with TRBD1. Trimming cost V 3 bases and J 5 bases; bases outside gene matches: 8. Per germline, CDR1 LNHDA and CDR2 SQIVND (reference sequence). This CDR3 spans 16 amino acids. CDR3 sequence (DNA): TGTGCCAGTAGTATGTTTGGACAGGGGCAGGATCAGCCCCAGCATTTT. It is translated as CASSMFGQGQDQPQHF. Variable domain in full (rest from reference TRBV19 and TRBJ1-5): DGGITQSPKYLFRKEGQNVTLSCEQNLNHDAMYWYRQDPGQGLRLIYYSQIVNDFQKGDIAEGYSVSREKKESFPLTVTSAQKNPTAFYLCASSMFGQGQDQPQHFGDGTRLSIL.

This clone turned up a few times. This sequence joins TRBV4-2 and TRBJ1-5, with 7 bases matching TRBD1. Germline V gene data show CDR1 as LGHNA and CDR2 as YNFKEQ. The V and J ends lost 0 bases and 4 bases, in that order; junction bases with no gene match: 3. CDR3 length equals 15 residues. In DNA form, the CDR3 reads TGTGCCAGCAGCCAAGATAAACAGGGGAATCAGCCCCAGCATTTT. As protein: CASSQDKQGNQPQHF.

The gene calls are TRBV6-2 or TRBV6-3 and TRBJ1-1; D not resolved. There are 16 residues in the CDR3. Germline V gives CDR1 MNHEY, CDR2 SVGEGT. Trimming took 2 bases from V and 0 from J, leaving 13 bases between them. The CDR3, as DNA: TGTGCCAGCAGTTACGACCACCAGCAGATGAACACTGAAGCTTTCTTT. It translates to CASSYDHQQMNTEAFF.

V is TRBV4-1 and J is TRBJ2-3; D is uncertain. With 2 bases removed from V and 6 bases from J, the gap between germline ends came to 9 bases. Germline V gene sequence: CDR1 MGHRA, CDR2 YSYEKL. The CDR3 consists of 13 residues. The CDR3, as DNA: TGCGCCAGCAGCCAACCCTCGGCGGATACGCAGTATTTT. Translating it yields CASSQPSADTQYF.

This chain joins TRBV4-3 and TRBJ2-7; D not resolved. This CDR3 has 13 residues. CDR1 is LGHNA, CDR2 YSLEER, per germline. Trimming pared 4 bases from V and 5 bases from J, leaving 12 bases between. CDR3 DNA sequence: TGCGCCAGCAGCCCCACTCGGGCGCACGAGCAGTACTTC. Its translation: CASSPTRAHEQYF.

The CDR3 reads CSASKGISNEQFF. The CDR3, as DNA: TGCAGTGCTAGTAAAGGGATCTCCAATGAGCAGTTCTTC. This rearrangement joins TRBV20-1 to TRBJ2-1; D gene ambiguous. Germline V lookup: CDR1 DFQATT, CDR2 SNEGSKA (reference sequence). The V end lost 3 bases, the J end lost 6 bases, and 12 bases lay between the germline ends. The CDR3 extends over 13 amino acids.

The chain couples TRBV3-1 (or the pseudogene TRBV3-2) to TRBJ1-1; D is perhaps TRBD1 (5 bases). Germline CDR1 is LGHDT and CDR2 is YNNKEL (reference sequence). The V end was cut by 4 bases, the J end by 5 bases, with 11 bases between. CDR3 length: 13 residues. CDR3 in amino acids: CASSRSGWTEAFF. In DNA, the CDR3 is TGTGCCAGCAGCCGTTCAGGGTGGACTGAAGCTTTCTTT.

J is TRBJ1-5 and V is TRBV5-6; D may be TRBD1 (5 bases). CDR1 and CDR2 from the germline V gene are SGHDT and YYEEEE. The length of the CDR3 is 14 residues. V was trimmed by 0 bases and J by 5 bases, leaving 9 bases between them. The CDR3 nucleotides are TGTGCCAGCAGCTTGGCGCCGGGGGATCAGCCCCAGCATTTT. This translates into CASSLAPGDQPQHF. Based on the CDR3 plus reference TRBV5-6 and TRBJ1-5, the full variable domain is DAGVTQSPTHLIKTRGQQVTLRCSPKSGHDTVSWYQQALGQGPQFIFQYYEEEERQRGNFPDRFSGHQFPNYSSELNVNALLLGDSALYLCASSLAPGDQPQHFGDGTRLSIL.

The chain couples TRBV13 to TRBJ2-3; possibly TRBD2 for D (5 bases). Trimming shortened V by 5 bases and J by 1 base, and 7 bases separated the two germline ends. This CDR3 comprises 13 residues. The germline V gene encodes CDR1 PRHDT and CDR2 FYEKMQ (reference sequence). CDR3 coding DNA: TGTGCCAGCAGCCGGGAAGGCACAGATACGCAGTATTTT. Translated: CASSREGTDTQYF. Complete variable domain (other parts from reference TRBV13 and TRBJ2-3): AAGVIQSPRHLIKEKRETATLKCYPIPRHDTVYWYQQGPGQDPQFLISFYEKMQSDKGSIPDRFSAQQFSDYHSELNMSSLELGDSALYFCASSREGTDTQYFGPGTRLTVL.

The rearrangement uses TRBV7-2 and TRBJ2-7; TRBD2 is a possible D gene (6 bases). The CDR3 covers 16 residues. Trimming left V 6 bases short and J 2 bases short, with 20 bases between. The V gene's germline CDR1 is SGHTA and CDR2 FQGNSA. In DNA, the CDR3 is TGTGCCAGCAGTTGGGAGGAGGCCGTATATGCCTACGAGCAGTACTTC. It translates to CASSWEEAVYAYEQYF. Based on the CDR3 plus reference TRBV7-2 and TRBJ2-7, the full variable domain is GAGVSQSPSNKVTEKGKDVELRCDPISGHTALYWYRQSLGQGLEFLIYFQGNSAPDKSGLPSDRFSAERTGGSVSTLTIQRTQQEDSAVYLCASSWEEAVYAYEQYFGPGTRLTVT.

The DNA of the CDR3 is TGTGCCAGCAGCCCCGGGCGGGACAGACTGAACACTGAAGCTTTCTTT. It encodes CASSPGRDRLNTEAFF. The chain links TRBV7-9 to TRBJ1-1, with 7 bases identical to TRBD1. The ends lost 5 bases at V and 0 bases at J; junction bases unmatched: 9. Germline CDR1 reads SEHNR; CDR2 reads FQNEAQ (reference sequence). This CDR3 has 16 amino acids.

V and J are TRBV9 and TRBJ2-6; no definite D call. V lost 6 bases, J lost 0 bases, and 10 bases lay in between. This CDR3 is built from 15 residues. Looked up from germline, CDR1 is SGDLS and CDR2 is YYNGEE. The CDR3 coding sequence is TGTGCCAGCAAATGGAGCAACTCTGGGGCCAACGTCCTGACTTTC. Translation gives CASKWSNSGANVLTF.

The chain recombines TRBV9 with TRBJ2-1; possible D gene TRBD1, 5 bases. CDR3 length equals 13 residues. Germline V gene data show CDR1 as SGDLS and CDR2 as YYNGEE. V lost 7 bases to trimming and J lost 3 bases, with 11 bases between them. The CDR3 is CASRSDSYNEQFF. The DNA of the CDR3 is TGTGCCAGCCGAAGTGACAGCTACAATGAGCAGTTCTTC.